These 27 T cell receptor beta chains came from one sample sequenced in a study of blood T cell repertoires in COVID-19. The method was immunoSEQ multiplex PCR; TCRdb's version includes in-frame clones alone and lacks a portion of them. In the table there are about 260,000 clones, around 84% of which are singletons. Sequencing used PBMCs or T cells enriched from blood (not recorded which). The source is a man younger than 45 with acute COVID-19.

This rearrangement joins TRBV4-1 to TRBJ1-2; D not resolved. This CDR3 is built from 16 residues. The germline V and J ends were trimmed by 1 base and 8 bases, with 20 bases remaining between them. The germline V gene encodes CDR1 MGHRA and CDR2 YSYEKL. CDR3 protein: CASSQVSRPTGKGYTF. DNA for the CDR3: TGCGCCAGCAGCCAAGTCAGCAGGCCAACCGGGAAAGGCTACACCTTC.

This rearrangement joins TRBV25-1 to TRBJ1-1; 8 nucleotides line up with TRBD1. V dropped 7 bases and J dropped 2; count of bases not matched to a gene: 6. Per germline, CDR1 MGHDK and CDR2 SYGVNS. CDR3 size: 14 residues. The CDR3 DNA sequence: TGTGCCAGCATCGGCACAGGGGGAAACACTGAAGCTTTCTTT. Translation: CASIGTGGNTEAFF.

This chain links TRBV27 with TRBJ1-6; D uncertain. CDR1 and CDR2 (germline): MNHEY, SMNVEV (reference sequence). This CDR3 spans 12 amino acids. Deletions cut 5 bases from V and 6 bases from J, with 5 bases between. CDR3: CASSGSNSPLHF. The CDR3 DNA sequence: TGTGCCAGCAGTGGGAGTAATTCACCCCTCCACTTT.

V is TRBV5-1 and J is TRBJ1-1; TRBD1 aligns across 9 bases. CDR3 length: 14 amino acids. The J segment lost 10 bases and the V segment lost 4 bases, leaving 11 bases of the junction unmatched. Germline loops: CDR1 SGHRS, CDR2 YFSETQ. The CDR3 spells CASSGGQGFSLAFF. As DNA, the CDR3 is TGCGCCAGCAGCGGAGGACAGGGGTTTTCTTTAGCTTTCTTT.

The chain couples TRBV24-1 to TRBJ1-1, with D possibly matching TRBD1 (5 bases). The V gene lost 7 bases and the J gene lost 3 bases, with 11 bases spanning the gap. This CDR3 comprises 13 residues. CDR1 and CDR2 (germline): KGHDR, SFDVKD. The CDR3 DNA is TGTGCCACCAGGGGGCAGGGCTACACTGAAGCTTTCTTT. It translates to CATRGQGYTEAFF.

Only one count was recorded for this clone. The chain joins TRBV7-6 to TRBJ2-3, with D possibly TRBD2 on 5 matching bases. Germline-derived CDR1 and CDR2 are SGHVS and FNYEAQ. The V end lost 2 bases, the J end lost 1 base, and 16 bases lay between the germline ends. This CDR3 has 17 amino acids. The CDR3 bases are TGTGCCAGCAGCTTAAATTCCGGACTTCGGGGCACAGATACGCAGTATTTT. Amino acid sequence: CASSLNSGLRGTDTQYF.

Notes on this clone: Other DNA sequences in the sample encode the same CDR3. The chain couples TRBV9 to TRBJ1-2; maybe TRBD1 (6 bases). Trimming stripped 4 bases from V and 0 bases from J, with 13 bases between. The CDR3 totals 15 residues. From germline, CDR1 is SGDLS and CDR2 YYNGEE. The CDR3 is CASSPRTDSNYGYTF. The CDR3 nucleotides are TGTGCCAGCAGCCCACGGACAGATTCTAACTATGGCTACACCTTC.

The chain links TRBV9 to TRBJ2-7; D is possibly TRBD2 (5 bases). CDR3 length equals 18 residues. Trimming pared 1 base from V and 2 bases from J, leaving 22 bases between. Germline values: CDR1 SGDLS, CDR2 YYNGEE. Here the CDR3 reads CASSVLPGRAEATYEQYV. CDR3 coding DNA: TGTGCCAGCAGCGTACTTCCCGGTAGAGCGGAGGCGACCTACGAGCAGTACGTC.

This sequence joins TRBV24-1 and TRBJ2-1, with D perhaps TRBD2 (6 bases). V lost 0 bases and J 7 bases, leaving 18 bases between the germline ends. This CDR3 is built from 17 residues. Germline V gene data show CDR1 as KGHDR and CDR2 as SFDVKD. In DNA form, the CDR3 reads TGTGCCACCAGTGATTTGACGGACGGGAGAGGTGGGAATGAGCAGTTCTTC. Residues: CATSDLTDGRGGNEQFF.

This clone was picked up one time. The J gene is TRBJ2-3, the V gene TRBV30; 11 nucleotides line up with TRBD2. CDR3 length: 15 amino acids. The germline V gene has CDR1 GTSNPN and CDR2 SVGIG (reference sequence). The J segment lost 4 bases and the V segment lost 4 bases, leaving 7 bases of the junction unmatched. CDR3 nucleotide sequence: TGTGCCTGGACCACTAGCGGGAGAGGGTCAGATACGCAGTATTTT. The encoded protein is CAWTTSGRGSDTQYF.

This chain connects TRBV7-8 to TRBJ2-7; TRBD2 agrees at 8 bases. Germline V gives CDR1 SGHVS, CDR2 FQNEAQ. The trim removed 3 bases at V and 0 bases at J, leaving 10 bases unmatched. The CDR3 sequence is 17 residues long. CDR3 nucleotide sequence: TGTGCCAGCAGCTTCGCCGCGGGGGGCGCGGGCTCCTACGAGCAGTACGTC. Residues: CASSFAAGGAGSYEQYV.

This clone appeared a few times. The chain links TRBV30 to TRBJ1-4; a weak D match, TRBD1 (6 bases). The CDR3 sequence is 15 residues long. Trimming removed 0 bases from V and 4 bases from J, with 12 bases in between. CDR1 is GTSNPN, CDR2 SVGIG, per germline (reference sequence). CDR3 loop: CAWSVVGQLNEKLFF. The CDR3 DNA reads as TGTGCCTGGAGTGTAGTGGGACAACTTAATGAAAAACTGTTTTTT.

The chain uses TRBV18 and TRBJ2-7, with a weak D call TRBD2 (6 bases). This CDR3 contains 14 residues. CDR1 is KGHSH and CDR2 is LQKENI in the germline V gene. The germline V and J ends were trimmed by 4 bases and 7 bases, with 17 bases remaining between them. In DNA, the CDR3 is TGTGCCAGCTCACGCTCGCCGGGACTGGGGGAGCAGTACGTC. It yields the protein CASSRSPGLGEQYV.

This clone was recorded a few times. The CDR3 region has the DNA TGTGCCAGCACCGGGGCGAACACCGGGGAGCTGTTTTTT. Protein product: CASTGANTGELFF. The chain carries TRBV3-1 (or the pseudogene TRBV3-2) and TRBJ2-2; TRBD2 might be the D (5 bases). Germline lookup yields CDR1 LGHDT and CDR2 YNNKEL (reference sequence). The germline V and J ends were trimmed by 7 bases and 0 bases, with 6 bases remaining between them. CDR3 length: 13 amino acids.

The chain uses TRBV4-3 and TRBJ1-5, with D hard to call. Germline CDR1 reads LGHNA; CDR2 reads YSLEER. The CDR3 is 13 amino acids. V was shortened by 0 bases and J by 5 bases, with 5 bases between the two germline ends. The CDR3 sequence is CASSQDGYQPQHF. The DNA of the CDR3 is TGCGCCAGCAGCCAAGACGGGTATCAGCCCCAGCATTTT.

CDR3 DNA: TGTGCCAGCAGTAACTCCGTGGCCCACAGGGGAATTCAGCCCCAGCATTTT. This codes for CASSNSVAHRGIQPQHF. The chain combines TRBV27 with TRBJ1-5; 7 bases align to TRBD1. From germline, CDR1 is MNHEY and CDR2 SMNVEV (reference sequence). The CDR3 length is 17 residues. The V gene end was trimmed by 5 bases and the J gene end by 6 bases; junction bases not matched to a gene: 16.

The genes are TRBV18 and TRBJ1-6, with D possibly being TRBD1 (5 bases). Trimming removed 2 bases at V and 6 bases at J, with 8 bases between. CDR1 KGHSH and CDR2 LQKENI come from the germline V gene. The CDR3 covers 14 residues. The CDR3 nucleotides are TGTGCCAGCTCACCAGAAGGGGCTAATTCACCCCTCCACTTT. It is translated as CASSPEGANSPLHF.

This clone was counted many times. The chain joins TRBV9 to TRBJ1-1, with D unclear. The CDR3 totals 13 residues. The V gene lost 2 bases and the J gene lost 4 bases, with 9 bases spanning the gap. Germline V gene lookup returns CDR1 SGDLS and CDR2 YYNGEE. DNA for the CDR3: TGTGCCAGCAGCGTGAGTGAGGGCACTGAAGCTTTCTTT. It yields the protein CASSVSEGTEAFF.

V is TRBV28 and J is TRBJ1-4; D remains ambiguous. This CDR3 has 13 residues. The V gene's germline CDR1 is MDHEN and CDR2 SYDVKM. Trimming took 2 bases from V and 8 from J, leaving 9 bases between them. The CDR3 coding sequence is TGTGCCAGCAGTTTACCCGTTGAGGAAAAACTGTTTTTT. Amino acids: CASSLPVEEKLFF.

This sequence joins TRBV6-5 and TRBJ2-2; D might be TRBD2 (6 bases). The germline gives CDR1 MNHEY, CDR2 SVGAGI. This CDR3 region has 15 residues. Trimming pared 2 bases from V and 5 bases from J, leaving 12 bases between. The CDR3 loop reads CASSYGFGRTGELFF. As DNA, the CDR3 is TGTGCCAGCAGTTACGGGTTCGGGAGAACCGGGGAGCTGTTTTTT.

This clone was seen only a few times. The chain combines TRBV20-1 with TRBJ1-1; D ambiguous. The CDR3 runs to 12 residues. CDR1 and CDR2 from the germline V gene are DFQATT and SNEGSKA (reference sequence). Trimming removed 3 bases at V and 3 bases at J, with 8 bases between. As DNA, the CDR3 is TGCAGTGCTAGTCCGGGGTACACTGAAGCTTTCTTT. This encodes CSASPGYTEAFF.

V usage is TRBV29-1 and J usage is TRBJ2-1, with D maybe TRBD1 (5 bases). Germline V gene data show CDR1 as SQVTM and CDR2 as ANQGSEA. With 6 bases removed from V and 2 bases from J, the gap between germline ends came to 14 bases. The CDR3 runs to 14 residues. Written as DNA, the CDR3 is TGCAGCGTGGTAAACAGGTCTACCTACAATGAGCAGTTCTTC. It yields the protein CSVVNRSTYNEQFF.

This chain connects TRBV18 to TRBJ2-1; 8 bases are shared with TRBD2. Germline CDR1 and CDR2: KGHSH and LQKENI. The CDR3 is 13 residues long. J was trimmed by 15 bases and V by 2 bases; bases with no gene match: 9. CDR3 in amino acids: CASSPGTSKLLFF. As DNA, the CDR3 is TGTGCCAGCTCACCAGGGACTAGTAAGTTGCTGTTCTTC.

The table lists this clone with a count of one. The rearrangement uses TRBV2 and TRBJ2-1, with TRBD1 as a possible D gene (5 bases). The CDR3 is 12 residues long. Trimming left V 4 bases short and J 9 bases short, with 10 bases between. Germline CDR1 reads SNHLY; CDR2 reads FYNNEI. The CDR3 region is CASSGDRSEQFF. The DNA for the CDR3 is TGTGCCAGCAGTGGAGACAGAAGTGAGCAGTTCTTC.

The chain carries TRBV5-1 and TRBJ2-2; tentatively, D is TRBD2 (7 bases). The germline CDR1 and CDR2 sequences are SGHRS and YFSETQ. This CDR3 is built from 18 residues. Trimming took 1 base from V and 0 from J, leaving 16 bases between them. The CDR3 reads CASSLRRPGGANTGELFF. CDR3 nucleotides: TGCGCCAGCAGCTTGCGCCGCCCGGGGGGCGCGAACACCGGGGAGCTGTTTTTT.

This clone was seen once. The chain links TRBV27 to TRBJ1-6, with TRBD1 matching over 8 bases. After removal of 4 bases from V and 5 bases from J, the junction contained 7 bases not matched to a gene. In germline, CDR1 is MNHEY, CDR2 SMNVEV (reference sequence). The CDR3 is made up of 16 amino acids. CDR3: CASSSLRTGNNSPLHF. DNA for the CDR3: TGTGCCAGCAGTTCACTCAGGACAGGGAATAATTCACCCCTCCACTTT.

This chain uses TRBV5-5 with TRBJ2-7; TRBD1 aligns across 9 bases. The CDR3 extends over 15 amino acids. V lost 4 bases and J lost 3; bases outside the gene matches: 8. Germline V gives CDR1 SGHKS, CDR2 YYEKEE (reference sequence). The CDR3 loop reads CASSIRTGAIYEQYV. Written as DNA, the CDR3 is TGTGCCAGCAGCATTCGGACAGGGGCTATCTACGAGCAGTACGTC.